The TCR beta chain described here comes from a study of CD8 T cells in Susac syndrome (dated by TCRdb to between 2019 and 2020). Concerning the study at large: The study used repertoire sequencing to test whether antigen drove CD8+ T cell activation and differentiation in Susac syndrome.

Broad study findings and their caveats: The number of individuals in the TCR sequencing and HLA analysis was recognized as being relatively small.

RNA was extracted with the RNeasy kit and about 0.5 to 1 ug was reverse transcribed using random hexamers. The immunoSEQ multiplex PCR assay, covering 54 Vbeta and 13 Jbeta segments, was used to amplify TCR beta CDR3 regions. PCR amplification bias was corrected by using a synthetic template baseline for primer optimization and computational correction. As for the original processing: Reads were annotated to V, D and J genes according to IMGT and were analyzed with immunoSEQ Analyzer, with only productive sequences retained. Clonality was calculated as one minus the Shannon entropy normalized by log2 of the number of productive unique sequences. Public and private clones were assessed among the 100 most prevalent clones of each patient and control. Susac-specific clones were defined as absent from healthy and MS cohorts, about 1,100 published viral clones and other ImmuneACCESS disease sequences. TCRdb ran its own pipeline on the public reads, namely fastp trimming at Q25 and MiXCR clone calling, and kept in-frame beta chains. Rows with one shared CDR3 protein collapse into an entry with the most common genes and DNA. The V and J calls follow TCRdb's processing rather than the paper's. Present in this sample are some 190,000 distinct CDR3 sequences, 95% of which were seen just once. Jointly, the top ten make up approximately 0.1% of the sample.

Reading from cysteine to phenylalanine, the CDR3 counts 12 amino acids. Of the read, only the CDR3 DNA is kept; its 36 bases are in frame from base 1. V loses 7 bases of germline sequence and J loses 6 bases, and the interval between the two ends is 9 bases. The germline V gene yields KGHDR for CDR1 and SFDVKD for CDR2. Peripheral blood CD8+ and CD4+ T cells from healthy donors, Susac syndrome patients and multiple sclerosis patients were profiled by high-throughput TCR beta sequencing. Healthy donors were age- and sex-matched controls. Bulk CD8+ and CD4+ T cells were purified by magnetic negative isolation, while CD8+ TEMRA cells were enriched using FACS. Blood was collected in EDTA tubes and processed within 24 hours, with PBMCs isolated through density gradient centrifugation. PBMCs intended for TCR sequencing were cryopreserved in liquid nitrogen and thawed later in a water bath at 37 degrees C. A purity of at least 90% was achieved for sorted or isolated CD4+, CD8+ and CD8+ TEMRA cells.

In regard to this clonotype: Its antigen is currently not known. Per-base quality was not reported, and no clone a single base away is much larger than it.

The chain is made from TRBV24-1 and TRBJ2-1; the D gene identity is not certain. Sequenced: CD4+ T cells from PBMCs. This clonotype was obtained from a human donor in good health. The CDR3 here reads CATSNRGNEQFF. The DNA sequence is as follows: TGTGCCACCAGCAACCGTGGCAATGAGCAGTTCTTC.